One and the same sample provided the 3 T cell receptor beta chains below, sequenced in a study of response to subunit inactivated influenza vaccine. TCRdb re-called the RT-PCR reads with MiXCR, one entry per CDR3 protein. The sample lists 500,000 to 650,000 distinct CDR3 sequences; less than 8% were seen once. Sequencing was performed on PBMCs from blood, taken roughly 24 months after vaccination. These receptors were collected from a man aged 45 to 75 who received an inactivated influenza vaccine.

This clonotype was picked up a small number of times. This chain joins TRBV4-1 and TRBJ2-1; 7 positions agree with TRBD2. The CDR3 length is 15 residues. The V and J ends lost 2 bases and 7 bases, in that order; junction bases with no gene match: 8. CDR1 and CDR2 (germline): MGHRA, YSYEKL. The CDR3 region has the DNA TGCGCCAGCAGCCAACCTACCGGGACTAAGAATGAGCAGTTCTTC. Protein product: CASSQPTGTKNEQFF.

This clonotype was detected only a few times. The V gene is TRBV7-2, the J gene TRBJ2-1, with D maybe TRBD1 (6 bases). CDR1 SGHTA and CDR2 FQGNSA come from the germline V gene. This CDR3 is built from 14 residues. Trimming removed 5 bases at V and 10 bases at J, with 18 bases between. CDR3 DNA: TGTGCCAGCAGCAAGACAGGTTTGATAGAAGAGCAGTTCTTC. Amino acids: CASSKTGLIEEQFF.

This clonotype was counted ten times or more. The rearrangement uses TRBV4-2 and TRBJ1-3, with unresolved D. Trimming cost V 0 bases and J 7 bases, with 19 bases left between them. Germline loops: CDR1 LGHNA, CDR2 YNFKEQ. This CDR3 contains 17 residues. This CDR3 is CASSQDGGGQSRNTIYF. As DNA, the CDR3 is TGTGCCAGCAGCCAAGATGGAGGTGGGCAGTCAAGGAACACCATATATTTT.